This T cell receptor (beta chain) came from a study of cytomegalovirus exposure and HLA in healthy donors. Comment on this clone: The antigen remains undetermined.

General study points: Earlier analysis yielded a pattern in which most TCR beta V segments were productive about 87% or about 30% of the time.

In the PCR, 60 Vbeta and 13 Jbeta primers were used. Libraries were prepared by immunoSEQ multiplex PCR; TCRdb keeps only in-frame clonotypes and omits some of them. The sample data list 100,000 to 150,000 clones. What was sequenced was PBMCs. This clonotype was obtained from a woman in her thirties or forties in good health and CMV-seronegative.

In DNA, the CDR3 is TGTGCCAGCAGTTATACGGGACAGGCTAACACTGAAGCTTTCTTT. It specifies CASSYTGQANTEAFF. The chain employs TRBV6-5 and TRBJ1-1; 8 positions match TRBD1. Germline values: CDR1 MNHEY, CDR2 SVGAGI. The J segment lost 2 bases and the V segment lost 3 bases, leaving 5 bases of the junction unmatched. This CDR3 contains 15 residues.